A single sample gave rise to the 9 T cell receptor beta chains below, sequenced in a study of monozygotic twins with inflammatory bowel disease. TCRdb re-called the 5' RACE reads; one entry per CDR3 protein, DNA not given. This table lists 420,000 or so distinct CDR3 sequences. The sequenced sample was blood. The receptors here all came from a human donor with ulcerative colitis or Crohn's disease, or a healthy co-twin of an affected twin (not recorded which).

The V and J genes are TRBV6-1 and TRBJ2-1; TCRdb picks TRBD1, but there is no DNA to check that call. CDR1 is MNHNS, CDR2 SASEGT, per germline. CDR3 length equals 14 residues. The CDR3: CASSTQGAGNEQFF.

This chain joins TRBV19 and TRBJ2-2; the TCRdb D gene call, TRBD1, has no DNA to confirm it. This CDR3 contains 15 residues. Germline CDR1 reads LNHDA; CDR2 reads SQIVND (reference sequence). CDR3: CASCGDWGVTGELFF.

The chain employs TRBV18 and TRBJ2-2. The length of the CDR3 is 12 residues. Germline CDR1 and CDR2: KGHSH and LQKENI. The CDR3 sequence: CASSPRSWELFF.

This chain uses TRBV28 with TRBJ2-1; checking the TCRdb D call of TRBD2 is not possible without DNA. The germline gives CDR1 MDHEN, CDR2 SYDVKM. This CDR3 has 19 residues. CDR3 in amino acids: CASSQLGGGLGGSYNEQFF.

The V and J genes are TRBV29-1 and TRBJ1-1; TCRdb returns TRBD1, unconfirmable since there is no DNA. This CDR3 is 13 amino acids long. Germline loops: CDR1 SQVTM, CDR2 ANQGSEA. This CDR3 is CSVMAGRNTEAFF.

V gene TRBV15 combines with J gene TRBJ2-3. Germline V gives CDR1 LNHNV, CDR2 YYDKDF (reference sequence). This CDR3 region has 13 residues. This CDR3 reads CATSSRRTDTQYF.

The chain links TRBV7-3 to TRBJ2-7; the D call from TCRdb, TRBD2, cannot be confirmed without DNA. The CDR3 has 13 residues. Germline CDR1 reads SGHTA; CDR2 reads FQGTGA. CDR3 residues: CASRILAKNEQYF.

The rearrangement uses TRBV6-5 and TRBJ1-3; TCRdb calls TRBD1, which cannot be checked without DNA. The CDR3 totals 17 residues. Germline V lookup: CDR1 MNHEY, CDR2 SVGAGI. Here the CDR3 reads CASRSPRQGLSGNTIYF.

The chain is built from TRBV5-1 and TRBJ2-1; as DNA is missing, the TRBD1 call by TCRdb cannot be tested. The CDR3 is 11 amino acids. Germline V lookup: CDR1 SGHRS, CDR2 YFSETQ. CDR3 residues: CASIAGDEQFF.